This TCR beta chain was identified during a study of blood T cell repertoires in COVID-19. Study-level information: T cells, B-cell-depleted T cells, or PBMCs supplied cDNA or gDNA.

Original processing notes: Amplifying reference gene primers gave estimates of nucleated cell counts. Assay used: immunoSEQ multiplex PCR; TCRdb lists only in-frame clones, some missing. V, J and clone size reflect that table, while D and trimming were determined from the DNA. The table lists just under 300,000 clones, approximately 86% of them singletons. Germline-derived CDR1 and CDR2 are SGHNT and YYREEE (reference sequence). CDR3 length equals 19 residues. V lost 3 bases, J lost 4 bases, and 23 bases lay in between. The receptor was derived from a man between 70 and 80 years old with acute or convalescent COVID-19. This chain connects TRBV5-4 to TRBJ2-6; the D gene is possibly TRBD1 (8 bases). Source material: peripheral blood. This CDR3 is CASSYLQGGYFSGANVLTF. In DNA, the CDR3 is TGTGCCAGCAGCTATCTACAGGGGGGGTATTTTTCAGGGGCCAACGTCCTGACTTTC.